This is a list of T cell receptor beta chains from one sample in a study of shared clonotypes between healthy human individuals. The assay was immunoSEQ multiplex PCR, and TCRdb's table has in-frame clones only and misses some. The sample comprises 450,000 to 500,000 clones, about 84% of which are singletons, and about 13% rests with the top ten. Sequenced sample: PBMCs. The receptor source for this set is a woman aged 40-49 years in good health. Some clones in this sample may be carry-over from other donors' samples. Both conserved end residues are part of each CDR3. A D gene is named only where the DNA matches it firmly. The size entry is marked missing in some rows and otherwise reads once, few, many or a size class.

size	J	V	D	CDR3	DNA
-	TRBJ2-3	TRBV10-3	TRBD2	CAISNQREAGDTQYF	TGTGCCATCAGCAATCAGCGGGAGGCCGGAGATACGCAGTATTTT
-	TRBJ2-3	TRBV11-2	-	CASSLLGAGGTDTQYF	TGTGCCAGCAGCCTCTTAGGTGCGGGCGGTACAGATACGCAGTATTTT
once	TRBJ1-3	TRBV28	-	CASIIGNTIYF	TGTGCCAGCATCATTGGAAACACCATATATTTT
-	TRBJ1-4	TRBV23-1	TRBD1	CASRPQGACCEKLFF	TGCGCCAGCAGACCACAGGGGGCGTGTTGTGAAAAACTGTTTTTT
many	TRBJ2-7	TRBV6-1	TRBD1	CASSLQGALNEQYF	TGTGCCAGCAGTCTACAGGGGGCGCTCAACGAGCAGTACTTC
once	TRBJ2-1	TRBV9	-	CASSAADNEQFF	TGTGCCAGCAGCGCCGCTGATAATGAGCAGTTCTTC
-	TRBJ2-1	TRBV9	-	CASSVALRTGPGYNEQFF	TGTGCCAGCAGCGTAGCTCTTCGGACGGGCCCTGGTTACAATGAGCAGTTCTTC
-	TRBJ1-1	TRBV28	-	CASSLEGGLMNTEAFF	TGTGCCAGCAGTCTAGAGGGGGGGCTTATGAACACTGAAGCTTTCTTT
-	TRBJ1-1	TRBV6-6	-	CASSYGGAATEAFF	TGTGCCAGCAGTTACGGGGGGGCTGCCACTGAAGCTTTCTTT
-	TRBJ2-2	TRBV11-3	TRBD2	CASSRLAGGTGELFF	TGTGCCAGCAGTCGACTAGCGGGAGGAACCGGGGAGCTGTTTTTT
-	TRBJ2-7	TRBV6-1	TRBD1	CASRDAGQGIYEQYF	TGTGCCAGCAGAGACGCGGGACAGGGGATCTACGAGCAGTACTTC
-	TRBJ2-1	TRBV28	-	CASTPGTLYNEQFF	TGTGCCAGCACCCCAGGGACTTTATACAATGAGCAGTTCTTC
-	TRBJ2-7	TRBV2	-	CASRNSYEQYF	TGTGCCAGCAGAAACAGCTACGAGCAGTACTTC
-	TRBJ2-7	TRBV27	-	CASSRTYAYEQYF	TGTGCCAGCTCACGGACATACGCCTACGAGCAGTACTTC
-	TRBJ2-2	TRBV7-2	-	CASSLGRGVNTGELFF	TGTGCCAGCAGCTTAGGCCGAGGGGTCAACACCGGGGAGCTGTTTTTT
-	TRBJ1-2	TRBV7-9	-	CASSLGGSYGYTF	TGTGCCAGCAGCTTAGGGGGGAGCTATGGCTACACCTTC
-	TRBJ2-7	TRBV28	-	CASSPAGTGTYEQYF	TGTGCCAGCAGCCCCGCCGGGACGGGAACCTACGAGCAGTACTTC
-	TRBJ2-2	TRBV6-6	-	CASTRQSTGELFF	TGTGCCAGCACTCGACAGTCCACCGGGGAGCTGTTTTTT
-	TRBJ2-1	TRBV9	-	CASSVATGSYNEQFF	TGTGCCAGCAGCGTAGCTACGGGTTCCTACAATGAGCAGTTCTTC
-	TRBJ1-2	TRBV6-1	-	CAGSATVITNYGYTF	TGTGCCGGCAGTGCGACAGTAATAACTAACTATGGCTACACCTTC
-	TRBJ2-5	TRBV5-6	-	CASSLEEGETQYF	TGTGCCAGCAGCTTGGAAGAGGGGGAGACCCAGTACTTC
-	TRBJ1-2	TRBV10-3	TRBD1	CAISATTGLDGYTF	TGTGCCATCAGTGCAACGACAGGGTTAGACGGCTACACCTTC
-	TRBJ2-3	TRBV2	TRBD1	CAARDRGRDTQYF	TGTGCCGCCCGGGACAGGGGACGAGATACGCAGTATTTT
-	TRBJ2-1	TRBV11-1	TRBD2	CASSSLAGGPYEQFF	TGTGCCAGCAGTTCCCTAGCGGGAGGGCCCTATGAGCAGTTCTTC
many	TRBJ2-7	TRBV27	TRBD2	CASSLMGGISYEQYF	TGTGCCAGCAGTTTAATGGGGGGGATCTCCTACGAGCAGTACTTC
-	TRBJ1-4	TRBV2	-	CASSDLNEKLFF	TGTGCCAGCAGTGACCTCAATGAAAAACTGTTTTTT
-	TRBJ1-4	TRBV28	-	CASGQAGGNEKLFF	TGTGCCAGCGGGCAGGCTGGGGGTAATGAAAAACTGTTTTTT
-	TRBJ2-1	TRBV7-9	-	CASSLGGGAYNEQFF	TGTGCCAGCAGCTTAGGAGGAGGGGCGTACAATGAGCAGTTCTTC
-	TRBJ2-7	TRBV4-1	TRBD1	CASSRVIAGTDYEQYF	TGCGCCAGCAGCCGGGTAATTGCCGGGACAGACTACGAGCAGTACTTC
once	TRBJ1-2	TRBV19	TRBD1	CASSYRDRVGYGYTF	TGTGCCAGTAGTTACCGGGACAGGGTTGGATATGGCTACACCTTC
-	TRBJ2-2	TRBV5-1	TRBD1	CASSSAGTGTGELFF	TGCGCCAGCAGCTCCGCCGGGACAGGGACCGGGGAGCTGTTTTTT
-	TRBJ2-1	TRBV11-2	-	CASRSARHAQYNEQFF	TGTGCCAGCAGAAGCGCCCGGCACGCACAATACAATGAGCAGTTCTTC
-	TRBJ1-5	TRBV19	-	CASSTTVLYSPQHF	TGTGCCAGTAGTACGACAGTTCTTTATTCGCCCCAGCATTTT
-	TRBJ2-7	TRBV27	-	CASSLYRLGGEQYF	TGTGCCAGCAGTTTATACCGTCTAGGGGGCGAGCAGTACTTC
many	TRBJ1-5	TRBV19	-	CASSIAGEGNQPQHF	TGTGCCAGTAGTATAGCGGGTGAAGGCAATCAGCCCCAGCATTTT
-	TRBJ2-3	TRBV7-6	-	CASSLRGSGADTQYF	TGTGCCAGCAGCTTAAGGGGGTCCGGGGCAGATACGCAGTATTTT
-	TRBJ1-1	TRBV28	-	CASSLWGRWAEAFF	TGTGCCAGCAGTTTATGGGGCAGATGGGCTGAAGCTTTCTTT
-	TRBJ2-7	TRBV7-9	TRBD1	CASSATTGFPYEQYF	TGTGCCAGCAGCGCAACGACAGGGTTTCCCTACGAGCAGTACTTC
-	TRBJ1-3	TRBV9	TRBD1	CASSVAPQGQGTGNTIYF	TGTGCCAGCAGCGTTGCCCCCCAGGGACAGGGTACTGGAAACACCATATATTTT
-	TRBJ2-3	TRBV2	-	CATDSYTDTQYF	TGTGCCACCGACAGTTACACAGATACGCAGTATTTT
-	TRBJ2-1	TRBV2	TRBD2	CASPRTSGTYNEQFF	TGTGCCAGCCCTCGGACTAGCGGAACCTACAATGAGCAGTTCTTC
-	TRBJ2-1	TRBV5-1	-	CASSSRGNEQFF	TGCGCCAGCAGCTCGAGGGGGAATGAGCAGTTCTTC
-	TRBJ1-2	TRBV7-9	-	CASSLDGPYGYTF	TGTGCCAGCAGCTTAGATGGTCCTTATGGCTACACCTTC
-	TRBJ2-7	TRBV7-3	TRBD1	CASSSTTGVGAYEQYF	TGTGCCAGCAGCTCGACGACAGGGGTCGGGGCCTACGAGCAGTACTTC
many	TRBJ2-7	TRBV2	-	CASSVEDNSYEQYF	TGTGCCAGCAGTGTGGAGGACAACTCCTACGAGCAGTACTTC
many	TRBJ2-7	TRBV9	-	CASSADSLSYEQYF	TGTGCCAGCAGCGCCGACAGCCTCTCCTACGAGCAGTACTTC
few	TRBJ2-5	TRBV5-4	-	CASSLGGEETQYF	TGTGCCAGCAGCTTGGGAGGAGAGGAGACCCAGTACTTC
-	TRBJ2-1	TRBV28	-	CAGSYPHRGSYNEQFF	TGTGCCGGCAGTTACCCTCACAGAGGTTCCTACAATGAGCAGTTCTTC
-	TRBJ2-7	TRBV18	TRBD1	CASSPGQGPYEQYF	TGTGCCAGCTCACCGGGACAGGGACCCTACGAGCAGTACTTC
-	TRBJ1-5	TRBV30	TRBD1	CAWSVLSGGDNQPQHF	TGTGCCTGGAGTGTACTATCAGGGGGCGACAATCAGCCCCAGCATTTT
-	TRBJ2-7	TRBV19	TRBD1	CASSGQGRNEQYF	TGTGCCAGTAGCGGACAGGGGCGGAACGAGCAGTACTTC
-	TRBJ1-1	TRBV27	-	CASSHRRNTEAFF	TGTGCCAGCAGCCACCGGAGGAACACTGAAGCTTTCTTT
-	TRBJ2-1	TRBV11-2	TRBD2	CASSKGLAGVDEQFF	TGTGCCAGCAGCAAGGGACTAGCGGGAGTGGATGAGCAGTTCTTC
-	TRBJ1-1	TRBV28	TRBD1	CASSLQGVSAFF	TGTGCCAGCAGTCTTCAGGGGGTAAGCGCTTTCTTT
-	TRBJ2-7	TRBV7-8	-	CASSLAAVQYF	TGTGCCAGCAGCTTAGCGGCGGTGCAGTACTTC
-	TRBJ1-5	TRBV6-5	TRBD1	CASSLTGASQPQHF	TGTGCCAGCAGTCTGACAGGGGCGAGCCAGCCCCAGCATTTT
-	TRBJ1-2	TRBV9	-	CASSAQGSRDGYTF	TGTGCCAGCAGCGCCCAGGGATCACGAGATGGCTACACCTTC
many	TRBJ1-1	TRBV18	-	CASSPQATGMNTEAFF	TGTGCCAGCTCACCACAGGCCACAGGAATGAACACTGAAGCTTTCTTT